Following are 9 T cell receptor beta chains from one sample sequenced in a study of T cell repertoires in cytomegalovirus infection. TCRdb reprocessed the reads via MiXCR and lists one record per CDR3 protein. The table shows around 230,000 distinct CDR3 sequences, with 6% to 8% occurring only once. Sequencing used PBMCs. The receptors originated from a human donor in good health (CMV status not recorded). Some clones in this sample may be carry-over from other donors' samples.

The V gene is TRBV28, the J gene TRBJ1-5, with D tentatively TRBD1 (5 bases). V lost 4 bases, J lost 3 bases, and 13 bases lay in between. Germline V gene sequence: CDR1 MDHEN, CDR2 SYDVKM. This CDR3 is 15 amino acids long. The CDR3 here is CASSSPGTFNQPQHF. The CDR3 DNA sequence: TGTGCCAGCAGTTCTCCCGGGACCTTCAATCAGCCCCAGCATTTT.

This clonotype appeared many times. The rearrangement links TRBV7-2 to TRBJ2-7; no definite D call. Per germline, CDR1 SGHTA and CDR2 FQGNSA. Between the trimmed V and J ends, which lost 5 bases and 5 bases, there was a span of 13 bases. The CDR3 has 13 amino acids. The CDR3 DNA reads as TGTGCCAGCAGCCCGATCCCCTTCGACGAGCAGTACTTC. It translates to CASSPIPFDEQYF.

This clonotype has ten or more counts. The chain uses TRBV7-2 and TRBJ2-2; D might be TRBD1 (6 bases). CDR1 is SGHTA, CDR2 FQGNSA, per germline. Trimming removed 5 bases at V and 1 base at J, with 8 bases between. CDR3 length: 14 residues. CDR3 nucleotide sequence: TGTGCCAGCAGCATGGACAGGAACACCGGGGAGCTGTTTTTT. Its translation: CASSMDRNTGELFF.

In its sample, this clonotype was seen a few times. The V call is TRBV7-6, the J call TRBJ1-1; weak D call: TRBD1 (5 bases). Trimming took off 0 bases at V and 7 bases at J, with 12 bases between the two ends. The length of the CDR3 is 14 residues. Germline-derived CDR1 and CDR2 are SGHVS and FNYEAQ. The CDR3: CASSLASAQGEAFF. The CDR3 coding sequence is TGTGCCAGCAGCTTAGCGTCGGCCCAGGGTGAAGCTTTCTTT. Variable domain in full (rest from reference TRBV7-6 and TRBJ1-1): GAGVSQSPRYKVTKRGQDVALRCDPISGHVSLYWYRQALGQGPEFLTYFNYEAQQDKSGLPNDRFSAERPEGSISTLTIQRTEQRDSAMYRCASSLASAQGEAFFGQGTRLTVV.

This clonotype appeared many times. The J gene is TRBJ1-1, the V gene TRBV6-2 or TRBV6-3, with D tentatively TRBD1 (5 bases). Germline lookup yields CDR1 MNHEY and CDR2 SVGEGT. The CDR3 spans 15 residues. Trimming stripped 5 bases from V and 2 bases from J, with 15 bases between. CDR3 bases: TGTGCCAGCAGTGCCCGGGGCAGACTAAACACTGAAGCTTTCTTT. Translating it yields CASSARGRLNTEAFF.

This clonotype was detected ten times or more. The chain carries TRBV10-3 and TRBJ2-7, with a tentative D call TRBD1 (6 bases). V was trimmed by 9 bases and J by 0 bases, leaving 12 bases between them. Germline assignment: CDR1 ENHRY and CDR2 SYGVKD. This CDR3 has 13 amino acids. This chain's CDR3 is CAITGTFSYEQYF. The CDR3 nucleotides are TGTGCCATTACCGGGACATTCTCCTACGAGCAGTACTTC.

This clonotype was recorded many times. The CDR3 DNA reads as TGTGCCAGCAGTTTATTGACTCCCACACCTTCATCGACAGGGATTAATGAAAAACTGTTTTTT. Its protein is CASSLLTPTPSSTGINEKLFF. The chain recombines TRBV28 with TRBJ1-4; TRBD1 aligns across 7 bases. V lost 1 base and J lost 4; bases outside the gene matches: 21. This CDR3 has 21 amino acids. Germline CDR1 MDHEN, CDR2 SYDVKM.

CDR3 DNA: TGTGCCAGCAGCCAAGCTTGGAACACTGAAGCTTTCTTT. This translates into CASSQAWNTEAFF. The chain recombines TRBV3-1 with TRBJ1-1; D remains ambiguous. Trimming pared 1 base from V and 1 base from J, leaving 4 bases between. There are 13 residues in the CDR3. Germline V gives CDR1 LGHDT, CDR2 YNNKEL (reference sequence). Using reference TRBV3-1 and TRBJ1-1 for the parts outside the CDR3, the full variable domain is DTAVSQTPKYLVTQMGNDKSIKCEQNLGHDTMYWYKQDSKKFLKIMFSYNNKELIINETVPNRFSPKSPDKAHLNLHINSLELGDSAVYFCASSQAWNTEAFFGQGTRLTVV.

The chain links TRBV19 to TRBJ1-1; no definite D call. Germline CDR1 is LNHDA and CDR2 is SQIVND (reference sequence). Trimming left V 1 base short and J 1 base short, with 1 base between. There are 12 residues in the CDR3. The CDR3 DNA reads as TGTGCCAGTAGTATAGGGAACACTGAAGCTTTCTTT. As protein: CASSIGNTEAFF.